Listed here are 27 T cell receptor beta chains from one sample, sequenced in a study of T cells in Graves' hyperthyroidism and ophthalmopathy. RNA transcripts were the template for amplifying TCR beta CDR3 regions. With the HTBI primer set, the TCR CDR3 went through a first round of RT-PCR. Via MiXCR, TCRdb re-called the multiplex PCR reads, giving one row per CDR3 protein. The sample lists 500,000 or so distinct CDR3 sequences, roughly 16% occurring once. What was sequenced was blood. The receptors were gathered from a woman aged 25 to 39 with Graves' ophthalmopathy.

V is TRBV20-1 and J is TRBJ2-7, with 10 bases aligning to TRBD2. The germline gives CDR1 DFQATT, CDR2 SNEGSKA (reference sequence). The CDR3 has 19 residues. V lost 6 bases to trimming and J lost 2 bases; unmatched junction nucleotides: 22. In DNA form, the CDR3 reads TGCAGTGCCAGAACAGACTTGACTAGCGGGCGACTCCGCCCCTACGAGCAGTACTTC. The encoded protein is CSARTDLTSGRLRPYEQYF.

This clonotype was detected only a few times. The V and J genes are TRBV27 and TRBJ2-7, with D possibly TRBD2 on 6 matching bases. Trimming shortened V by 8 bases and J by 3 bases, and 14 bases separated the two germline ends. This CDR3 is built from 13 residues. CDR1 MNHEY and CDR2 SMNVEV come from the germline V gene (reference sequence). This CDR3 is CASAPGTFYEQYF. As DNA, the CDR3 is TGTGCCAGCGCGCCCGGGACTTTCTACGAGCAGTACTTC.

The table lists this clonotype with many counts. The chain combines TRBV6-2 or TRBV6-3 with TRBJ2-3, with 14 bases aligning to TRBD2. In germline, CDR1 is MNHEY, CDR2 SVGEGT. The junction had 10 bases not matched to a gene; V was cut back by 6 bases and J by 5 bases. The length of the CDR3 is 17 residues. CDR3 region: CASRRGTSGSREDTQYF. The DNA for the CDR3 is TGTGCCAGCAGAAGGGGGACTAGCGGGAGTCGGGAAGATACGCAGTATTTT.

The V call is TRBV19, the J call TRBJ2-4; a weak D match, TRBD2 (5 bases). Germline V gene data show CDR1 as LNHDA and CDR2 as SQIVND (reference sequence). V lost 3 bases and J 1 base, leaving 13 bases between the germline ends. The CDR3 length is 16 residues. The CDR3 here is CASSIRGLGAKNIQYF. The CDR3, as DNA: TGTGCCAGTAGTATCCGGGGATTAGGTGCCAAAAACATTCAGTACTTC.

The rearrangement joins TRBV24-1 to TRBJ2-1; 8 bases line up with TRBD1. The CDR3 runs to 15 residues. In germline, CDR1 is KGHDR, CDR2 SFDVKD. V trimming: 5 bases; J trimming: 0 bases; junction bases outside the gene matches: 2. The CDR3 loop reads CATSATGGSYNEQFF. DNA of the CDR3: TGTGCCACCAGTGCTACAGGGGGCTCCTACAATGAGCAGTTCTTC.

The chain combines TRBV18 with TRBJ1-2; weak D call: TRBD1 (6 bases). The CDR3 is 18 amino acids. V was clipped by 0 bases and J by 2 bases, with 19 bases between them. CDR1 is KGHSH, CDR2 LQKENI, per germline. This CDR3 reads CASSPPVEWGQSNYGYTF. The CDR3 DNA reads as TGTGCCAGCTCACCACCGGTGGAATGGGGGCAGTCCAACTATGGCTACACCTTC.

This clonotype was recorded at least ten times. The CDR3 is CASSLDNSGTATNEQFF. In DNA form, the CDR3 reads TGTGCCAGCAGCTTAGATAACTCGGGGACAGCGACTAATGAGCAGTTCTTC. V usage is TRBV11-3 and J usage is TRBJ2-1, with 7 bases that match TRBD1. This CDR3 has 17 amino acids. Losses at the gene ends were 0 bases for V and 7 bases for J; bases not matched to a gene: 12. CDR1 and CDR2 (germline): SGHNT, YENEEA.

This clonotype appeared a few times. CDR3: CSARSGRAGDTQYF. CDR3 coding DNA: TGCAGTGCTAGAAGTGGGAGGGCGGGAGATACGCAGTATTTT. The J gene is TRBJ2-3, the V gene TRBV20-1, with 7 positions matching TRBD2. The CDR3 has 14 amino acids. CDR1 is DFQATT and CDR2 is SNEGSKA in the germline V gene (reference sequence). V lost 2 bases, J lost 5 bases, and 7 bases stayed unmatched.

This clonotype was found many times. V gene TRBV18 combines with J gene TRBJ1-1; maybe TRBD1 (6 bases). The CDR3 loop spans 14 amino acids. The V end was cut by 0 bases, the J end by 8 bases, with 13 bases between. Germline values: CDR1 KGHSH, CDR2 LQKENI. CDR3 DNA: TGTGCCAGCTCACCACCGGGACAAACGGCCGAAGCTTTCTTT. It codes for CASSPPGQTAEAFF.

The V and J genes are TRBV6-1 and TRBJ1-3; D perhaps matches TRBD1 (5 bases). This CDR3 region has 15 residues. The germline V gene encodes CDR1 MNHNS and CDR2 SASEGT. V gave up 6 bases and J gave up 0 bases, with 12 bases separating them. The CDR3 spells CASRENRSSGNTIYF. The CDR3 nucleotides read TGTGCCAGCAGAGAGAACAGGAGCTCTGGAAACACCATATATTTT.

This clonotype was seen ten or more times. V gene TRBV20-1 combines with J gene TRBJ1-6, with D unresolved. Germline CDR1 and CDR2: DFQATT and SNEGSKA (reference sequence). The CDR3 consists of 14 residues. V shed 2 bases and J shed 5 bases, with 10 bases lying between them. CDR3 bases: TGCAGTGCTAGAATGGGGAACAATAATTCACCCCTCCACTTT. Its protein product is CSARMGNNNSPLHF.

This clonotype came up a few times. The V call is TRBV7-6, the J call TRBJ1-4; D uncertain. CDR1 is SGHVS and CDR2 is FNYEAQ in the germline V gene. Trimming pared 1 base from V and 3 bases from J, leaving 6 bases between. The CDR3 is made up of 14 amino acids. The CDR3 spells CASSLGSANEKLFF. CDR3 nucleotide sequence: TGTGCCAGCAGCTTAGGATCGGCTAATGAAAAACTGTTTTTT.

The V and J genes are TRBV6-2 or TRBV6-3 and TRBJ2-7; a possible D gene is TRBD1 (5 bases). The length of the CDR3 is 14 residues. CDR1 and CDR2 (germline): MNHEY, SVGEGT. V was clipped by 2 bases and J by 0 bases, with 8 bases between them. This CDR3 is CASSYQGYSYEQYF. The CDR3 nucleotides read TGTGCCAGCAGTTACCAGGGCTACTCCTACGAGCAGTACTTC.

This clonotype was observed many times. The chain employs TRBV6-1 and TRBJ1-1; the match to TRBD1 covers 7 bases. Trimming cost V 6 bases and J 0 bases; bases outside gene matches: 4. The CDR3 consists of 14 residues. Germline V CDR1 and CDR2: MNHNS, SASEGT. The CDR3 bases are TGTGCCAGCAGACGGGACAGAATGAACACTGAAGCTTTCTTT. Translation gives CASRRDRMNTEAFF.

This clonotype was seen a few times. The chain links TRBV7-2 to TRBJ2-7; no clear D. Trimming removed 2 bases from V and 4 bases from J, with 12 bases in between. The CDR3 runs to 14 residues. The V gene's germline CDR1 is SGHTA and CDR2 FQGNSA. Here the CDR3 reads CASSLRVTSYEQYF. The CDR3, as DNA: TGTGCCAGCAGCTTAAGGGTGACTTCATACGAGCAGTACTTC.

In DNA form, the CDR3 reads TGTGCCATCAGTGCATCGACCACGGGGACGGGAACTGAAGCTTTCTTT. Protein: CAISASTTGTGTEAFF. The chain carries TRBV10-3 and TRBJ1-1, with D possibly matching TRBD1 (5 bases). The V gene's germline CDR1 is ENHRY and CDR2 SYGVKD. V was shortened by 4 bases and J by 5 bases, with 20 bases between the two germline ends. The CDR3 covers 16 residues.

This clonotype has a handful of counts. The CDR3 is CASSLVWGTGELFF. The CDR3 bases are TGTGCCAGCAGTTTGGTTTGGGGCACCGGGGAGCTGTTTTTT. This sequence joins TRBV2 and TRBJ2-2; D is unclear. This CDR3 is 14 amino acids long. V was cut by 5 bases and J by 4 bases, with 11 bases left in between. Germline CDR1 reads SNHLY; CDR2 reads FYNNEI.

This clonotype has at least ten counts. The J gene is TRBJ2-5, the V gene TRBV28, with no clear D. Per the germline V gene, CDR1 is MDHEN and CDR2 is SYDVKM. The CDR3 is 13 residues long. V shed 4 bases and J shed 4 bases, with 10 bases lying between them. The CDR3 nucleotides read TGTGCCAGCAGTTATCAGGCTGCAGAGACCCAGTACTTC. This gives the protein CASSYQAAETQYF.

The chain couples TRBV9 to TRBJ2-5, with 8 bases lining up with TRBD2. The trim removed 0 bases at V and 5 bases at J, leaving 6 bases unmatched. The CDR3 spans 15 residues. The germline gives CDR1 SGDLS, CDR2 YYNGEE. The CDR3 DNA reads as TGTGCCAGCAGCGTAGGCGGTAGCGGGACGGAGACCCAGTACTTC. The encoded protein is CASSVGGSGTETQYF.

This clonotype was seen repeatedly, ten times or more. The chain recombines TRBV3-1 with TRBJ2-3; weak D call: TRBD1 (5 bases). Looked up from germline, CDR1 is LGHDT and CDR2 is YNNKEL (reference sequence). There are 14 residues in the CDR3. V lost 6 bases and J lost 4, with 14 bases in between. CDR3 sequence (DNA): TGTGCCAGCAGAGGGGTCTCCCGCCCAGATACGCAGTATTTT. Amino acids: CASRGVSRPDTQYF.

This clonotype was observed many times. This chain connects TRBV5-1 to TRBJ2-4, with D uncertain. The CDR3 is 14 residues long. Germline assignment: CDR1 SGHRS and CDR2 YFSETQ. Trimming left V 0 bases short and J 9 bases short, with 13 bases between. The CDR3 nucleotides are TGCGCCAGCAGCTTGGAAGCCTGGGATAGCATTCAGTACTTC. Its translation: CASSLEAWDSIQYF.

For this clonotype: A much more abundant neighbour one base away suggests this may be a read error. The CDR3 region has the DNA TGCAGTGCTAGACCGGGACAGGGGACAGAGACCCGGTACTTC. It codes for CSARPGQGTETRYF. This chain uses TRBV20-1 with TRBJ2-5, with 10 positions matching TRBD1. This CDR3 is 14 amino acids long. Germline V gene lookup returns CDR1 DFQATT and CDR2 SNEGSKA (reference sequence).

This clonotype was seen ten or more times. The V and J genes are TRBV7-2 and TRBJ2-5; D perhaps matches TRBD1 (6 bases). V lost 8 bases to trimming and J lost 2 bases, with 6 bases between them. CDR1 is SGHTA, CDR2 FQGNSA, per germline. The CDR3 is made up of 11 amino acids. This CDR3 reads CASGTQETQYF. DNA for the CDR3: TGTGCCAGCGGGACACAAGAGACCCAGTACTTC. The full variable domain, rest sourced from reference TRBV7-2 and TRBJ2-5, is GAGVSQSPSNKVTEKGKDVELRCDPISGHTALYWYRQSLGQGLEFLIYFQGNSAPDKSGLPSDRFSAERTGGSVSTLTIQRTQQEDSAVYLCASGTQETQYFGPGTRLLVL.

This clonotype was seen at least ten times. V usage is TRBV7-2 and J usage is TRBJ1-1; possible D gene TRBD1, 6 bases. CDR1 SGHTA and CDR2 FQGNSA come from the germline V gene. The CDR3 consists of 17 residues. The ends were cut back, 1 base at V and 0 bases at J, with 15 bases in the middle. This chain's CDR3 is CASSLGWGGAVNTEAFF. In DNA, the CDR3 is TGTGCCAGCAGCTTAGGTTGGGGGGGGGCAGTGAACACTGAAGCTTTCTTT. Variable domain in full (rest from reference TRBV7-2 and TRBJ1-1): GAGVSQSPSNKVTEKGKDVELRCDPISGHTALYWYRQSLGQGLEFLIYFQGNSAPDKSGLPSDRFSAERTGGSVSTLTIQRTQQEDSAVYLCASSLGWGGAVNTEAFFGQGTRLTVV.

The chain combines TRBV9 with TRBJ2-1, with D hard to call. CDR3 length equals 13 residues. The germline V and J ends were trimmed by 0 bases and 10 bases, with 11 bases remaining between them. Germline CDR1 reads SGDLS; CDR2 reads YYNGEE. CDR3 DNA sequence: TGTGCCAGCAGCGTAGCATCTGGGCAGGAGCAGTTCTTC. Its translation is CASSVASGQEQFF. The complete variable domain, with remaining parts taken from reference TRBV9 and TRBJ2-1, reads DSGVTQTPKHLITATGQRVTLRCSPRSGDLSVYWYQQSLDQGLQFLIQYYNGEERAKGNILERFSAQQFPDLHSELNLSSLELGDSALYFCASSVASGQEQFFGPGTRLTVL.

Only one count was recorded for this clonotype. The chain carries TRBV28 and TRBJ2-2, with TRBD2 as a possible D gene (7 bases). Germline assignment: CDR1 MDHEN and CDR2 SYDVKM. Trimming removed 5 bases from V and 4 bases from J, with 14 bases in between. The CDR3 consists of 15 residues. CDR3 DNA: TGTGCCAGCAGTGGGGGGGCTAGTCCCACCGGGGAGCTGTTTTTT. Amino acids: CASSGGASPTGELFF.

This sequence joins TRBV6-1 and TRBJ2-2; D gene ambiguous. This CDR3 spans 15 amino acids. Trimming removed 5 bases from V and 2 bases from J, with 12 bases in between. From germline, CDR1 is MNHNS and CDR2 SASEGT. The CDR3 sequence is CASSSELPNTGELFF. The CDR3 DNA reads TGTGCCAGCAGTAGTGAGCTCCCAAACACCGGGGAGCTGTTTTTT.